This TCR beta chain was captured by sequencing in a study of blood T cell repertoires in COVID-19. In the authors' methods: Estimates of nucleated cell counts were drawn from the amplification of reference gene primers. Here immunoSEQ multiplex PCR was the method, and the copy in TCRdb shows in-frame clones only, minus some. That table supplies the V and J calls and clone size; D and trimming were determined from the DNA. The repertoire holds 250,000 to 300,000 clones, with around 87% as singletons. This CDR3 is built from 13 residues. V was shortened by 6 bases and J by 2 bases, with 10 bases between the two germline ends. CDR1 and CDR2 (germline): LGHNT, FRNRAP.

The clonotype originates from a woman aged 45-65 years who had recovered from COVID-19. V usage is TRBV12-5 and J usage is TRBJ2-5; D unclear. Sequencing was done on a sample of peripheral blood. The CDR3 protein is CASGRPPQETQYF. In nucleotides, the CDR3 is TGTGCTAGTGGCCGTCCTCCTCAAGAGACCCAGTACTTC.